The 19 T cell receptor beta chains listed next were all sequenced from one sample in a study of response to subunit inactivated influenza vaccine. TCRdb passed the RT-PCR reads through MiXCR, listing each CDR3 protein once. The profile shows 650,000 to 700,000 distinct CDR3 sequences, around 14% of them singletons. This specimen was PBMCs from blood, taken less than 13 days after vaccination. The receptors here all came from a man aged 45-60 years who received an inactivated influenza vaccine.

This chain uses TRBV7-5 with TRBJ2-7. TRBV7-5 is a recognized pseudogene. This CDR3 is 14 amino acids long. CDR3 sequence: CISLPEAAESEQYF. The DNA of the CDR3 is TGTATCTCTTTGCCAGAAGCGGCAGAGTCGGAGCAGTACTTC.

This clonotype has a handful of counts. This chain connects TRBV14 to TRBJ2-1; 12 bases line up with TRBD2. CDR1 and CDR2 (germline): SGHDN, FVKESK. Trimming at V came to 9 bases and at J to 5 bases, leaving 2 bases not matched to a gene. This CDR3 is 13 amino acids long. The DNA of the CDR3 is TGTGCCAGTCGACTAGCGGGAGACAATGAGCAGTTCTTC. It codes for CASRLAGDNEQFF.

This clonotype has just a few counts. The chain links TRBV12-3 or TRBV12-4 to TRBJ2-6; D is uncertain. The CDR3 runs to 16 residues. V was cut by 2 bases and J by 2 bases, with 10 bases left in between. The CDR3 DNA is TGTGCCAGCAGTTTATTACTGGTTCCTGGGGCCAACGTCCTGACTTTC. As protein: CASSLLLVPGANVLTF.

Concerning this clonotype: One base away lies a much larger clone, so this may be a sequencing read error. CDR3 sequence reads: CASSTRTEVRETQYF. The CDR3 coding sequence is TGTGCCAGCAGTACCAGGACAGAGGTTCGAGAGACCCAGTACTTC. This sequence joins TRBV12-3 or TRBV12-4 and TRBJ2-5, with D perhaps matching TRBD1 (6 bases). The CDR3 spans 15 residues. Trimming removed 5 bases from V and 4 bases from J, with 17 bases in between.

The chain couples TRBV12-3 or TRBV12-4 to TRBJ2-1; D gene unclear. This CDR3 has 14 residues. Trimming pared 6 bases from V and 5 bases from J, leaving 14 bases between. CDR3 sequence: CASSQDRPHNEQFF. The CDR3 region has the DNA TGTGCCAGCAGCCAAGACCGACCACACAATGAGCAGTTCTTC.

This clonotype showed up just a few times. The chain has TRBV5-1 and TRBJ2-5; TRBD1 agrees at 8 bases. Germline values: CDR1 SGHRS, CDR2 YFSETQ. J lost 2 bases, V lost 7 bases, and 7 bases had no gene match. This CDR3 contains 14 residues. As DNA, the CDR3 is TGCGCCAGCGGACTGACAGGGGCACAAGAGACCCAGTACTTC. Amino acid sequence: CASGLTGAQETQYF.

This clonotype was detected a few times. CDR3 coding DNA: TGCGCCAGCAGCTTGAAGGGTCCCCTCTCCTACGAGCAGTACTTC. It specifies CASSLKGPLSYEQYF. V usage is TRBV5-1 and J usage is TRBJ2-7; D remains ambiguous. Germline-derived CDR1 and CDR2 are SGHRS and YFSETQ. CDR3 size: 15 residues. Between the trimmed V and J ends, which lost 1 base and 0 bases, there was a span of 11 bases.

The rearrangement uses TRBV12-3 or TRBV12-4 and TRBJ2-3; D may be TRBD1 or TRBD2 (5 bases each). The CDR3 is 13 residues long. Trimming took 7 bases from V and 0 from J, leaving 8 bases between them. CDR3 amino acids: CASTGRSTDTQYF. CDR3 nucleotides: TGTGCCAGCACGGGGCGAAGCACAGATACGCAGTATTTT.

This clonotype was counted between two and nine times. The chain employs TRBV15 and TRBJ1-1, with D unclear. The CDR3 covers 12 residues. Germline CDR1 and CDR2: LNHNV and YYDKDF (reference sequence). V was trimmed by 4 bases and J by 1 base, leaving 4 bases between them. Written as DNA, the CDR3 is TGTGCCACCAGCAATGGGAACACTGAAGCTTTCTTT. Amino acid sequence: CATSNGNTEAFF.

The chain uses TRBV6-2 or TRBV6-3 and TRBJ1-1; weak D call: TRBD1 (6 bases). The CDR3 runs 14 residues. Trimming took off 6 bases at V and 5 bases at J, with 16 bases between the two ends. Germline V lookup: CDR1 MNHEY, CDR2 SVGEGT. The CDR3 DNA reads as TGTGCCAGCAGCTTCCTGGAGGGGGGGACTGAAGCTTTCTTT. Translating it yields CASSFLEGGTEAFF.

This clonotype has only a few counts. The J gene is TRBJ2-2, the V gene TRBV7-2; tentative D call: TRBD1 (5 bases). This CDR3 has 17 amino acids. CDR1 and CDR2 from the germline V gene are SGHTA and FQGNSA. V lost 1 base and J 1 base, leaving 13 bases between the germline ends. The CDR3 reads CASSLVRRGWNTGELFF. CDR3 coding DNA: TGTGCCAGCAGCTTAGTTAGAAGGGGTTGGAACACCGGGGAGCTGTTTTTT.

The CDR3 region has the DNA TGTGCCAGCAGCTTAGCGCGGGAGGTGGGGACCCAGTACTTC. Translating it yields CASSLAREVGTQYF. The chain employs TRBV7-2 and TRBJ2-5; 8 bases line up with TRBD2. The CDR3 extends over 14 amino acids. Germline CDR1 and CDR2: SGHTA and FQGNSA. The ends lost 0 bases at V and 7 bases at J; junction bases unmatched: 4.

This clonotype was counted only a few times. The chain carries TRBV7-2 and TRBJ1-5; 7 nucleotides match TRBD1. The CDR3 contains 13 residues. Trimming cost V 7 bases and J 6 bases; bases outside gene matches: 6. Germline loops: CDR1 SGHTA, CDR2 FQGNSA. The CDR3 loop reads CASTMDRSQPQHF. The CDR3 DNA reads TGTGCCAGCACCATGGACAGGTCTCAGCCCCAGCATTTT.

V and J are TRBV10-3 and TRBJ2-7; D is undetermined. The V end lost 4 bases, the J end lost 3 bases, and 10 bases lay between the germline ends. The CDR3 runs 13 residues. CDR1 is ENHRY, CDR2 SYGVKD, per germline. The CDR3 sequence: CAISAGEFYEQYF. Here the CDR3 DNA reads TGTGCCATCAGTGCTGGAGAGTTCTACGAGCAGTACTTC.

A few counts support this clonotype. The rearrangement uses TRBV12-3 or TRBV12-4 and TRBJ2-1; maybe TRBD2 (5 bases). The CDR3 is 15 residues long. Trimming cost V 7 bases and J 7 bases, with 20 bases left between them. The CDR3: CASTTTPRVGNEQFF. The CDR3 DNA reads TGTGCCAGCACCACGACCCCGAGGGTGGGAAATGAGCAGTTCTTC.

This clonotype was recorded a few times. The chain employs TRBV11-1 and TRBJ1-5, with TRBD1 matching 8 bases. The CDR3 runs to 14 residues. Trimming cost V 5 bases and J 4 bases; bases outside gene matches: 4. Germline V gene sequence: CDR1 SGHAT, CDR2 FQDESV (reference sequence). The CDR3 coding sequence is TGTGCCAGCAGCCAGGGGGCCAGGAATCAGCCCCAGCATTTT. Protein product: CASSQGARNQPQHF.

V usage is TRBV10-3 and J usage is TRBJ1-4; no clear D. V was pared by 3 bases and J by 0 bases, with 11 bases between. In germline, CDR1 is ENHRY, CDR2 SYGVKD. The CDR3 totals 16 residues. The CDR3 protein is CAISEGRGATNEKLFF. In nucleotides, the CDR3 is TGTGCCATCAGTGAAGGGCGAGGAGCAACTAATGAAAAACTGTTTTTT.

The CDR3 nucleotides read TGTGCCATCAGTGAGTCCGGGGGCCAAACAGATACGCAGTATTTT. Its translation: CAISESGGQTDTQYF. This chain connects TRBV10-3 to TRBJ2-3; D is possibly TRBD1 or TRBD2 (6 bases each). The V end lost 0 bases, the J end lost 3 bases, and 10 bases lay between the germline ends. This CDR3 is built from 15 residues. Germline assignment: CDR1 ENHRY and CDR2 SYGVKD.

V and J are TRBV9 and TRBJ2-1; TRBD1 aligns across 7 bases. V trimming: 4 bases; J trimming: 1 base; junction bases outside the gene matches: 17. CDR1 SGDLS and CDR2 YYNGEE come from the germline V gene. This CDR3 spans 19 amino acids. CDR3 nucleotide sequence: TGTGCCAGCAGCTATAACCAACAGGGGTCTTTCAGGTCCTACAATGAGCAGTTCTTC. It specifies CASSYNQQGSFRSYNEQFF. Filled out from reference TRBV9 and TRBJ2-1, the complete variable domain reads DSGVTQTPKHLITATGQRVTLRCSPRSGDLSVYWYQQSLDQGLQFLIQYYNGEERAKGNILERFSAQQFPDLHSELNLSSLELGDSALYFCASSYNQQGSFRSYNEQFFGPGTRLTVL.